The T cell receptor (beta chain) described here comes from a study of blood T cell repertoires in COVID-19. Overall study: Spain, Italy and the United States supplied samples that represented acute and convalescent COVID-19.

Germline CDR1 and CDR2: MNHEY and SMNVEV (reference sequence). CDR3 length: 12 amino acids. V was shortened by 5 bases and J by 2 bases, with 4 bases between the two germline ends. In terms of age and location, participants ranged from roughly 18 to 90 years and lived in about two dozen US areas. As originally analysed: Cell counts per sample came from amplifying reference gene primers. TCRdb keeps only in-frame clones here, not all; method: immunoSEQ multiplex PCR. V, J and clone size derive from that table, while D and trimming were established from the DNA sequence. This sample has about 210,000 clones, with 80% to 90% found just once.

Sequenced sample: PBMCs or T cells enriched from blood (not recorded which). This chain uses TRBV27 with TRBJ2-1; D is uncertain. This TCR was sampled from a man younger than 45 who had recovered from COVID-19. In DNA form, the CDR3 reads TGTGCCAGCAGTCCCACCTACAATGAGCAGTTCTTC. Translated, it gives CASSPTYNEQFF.